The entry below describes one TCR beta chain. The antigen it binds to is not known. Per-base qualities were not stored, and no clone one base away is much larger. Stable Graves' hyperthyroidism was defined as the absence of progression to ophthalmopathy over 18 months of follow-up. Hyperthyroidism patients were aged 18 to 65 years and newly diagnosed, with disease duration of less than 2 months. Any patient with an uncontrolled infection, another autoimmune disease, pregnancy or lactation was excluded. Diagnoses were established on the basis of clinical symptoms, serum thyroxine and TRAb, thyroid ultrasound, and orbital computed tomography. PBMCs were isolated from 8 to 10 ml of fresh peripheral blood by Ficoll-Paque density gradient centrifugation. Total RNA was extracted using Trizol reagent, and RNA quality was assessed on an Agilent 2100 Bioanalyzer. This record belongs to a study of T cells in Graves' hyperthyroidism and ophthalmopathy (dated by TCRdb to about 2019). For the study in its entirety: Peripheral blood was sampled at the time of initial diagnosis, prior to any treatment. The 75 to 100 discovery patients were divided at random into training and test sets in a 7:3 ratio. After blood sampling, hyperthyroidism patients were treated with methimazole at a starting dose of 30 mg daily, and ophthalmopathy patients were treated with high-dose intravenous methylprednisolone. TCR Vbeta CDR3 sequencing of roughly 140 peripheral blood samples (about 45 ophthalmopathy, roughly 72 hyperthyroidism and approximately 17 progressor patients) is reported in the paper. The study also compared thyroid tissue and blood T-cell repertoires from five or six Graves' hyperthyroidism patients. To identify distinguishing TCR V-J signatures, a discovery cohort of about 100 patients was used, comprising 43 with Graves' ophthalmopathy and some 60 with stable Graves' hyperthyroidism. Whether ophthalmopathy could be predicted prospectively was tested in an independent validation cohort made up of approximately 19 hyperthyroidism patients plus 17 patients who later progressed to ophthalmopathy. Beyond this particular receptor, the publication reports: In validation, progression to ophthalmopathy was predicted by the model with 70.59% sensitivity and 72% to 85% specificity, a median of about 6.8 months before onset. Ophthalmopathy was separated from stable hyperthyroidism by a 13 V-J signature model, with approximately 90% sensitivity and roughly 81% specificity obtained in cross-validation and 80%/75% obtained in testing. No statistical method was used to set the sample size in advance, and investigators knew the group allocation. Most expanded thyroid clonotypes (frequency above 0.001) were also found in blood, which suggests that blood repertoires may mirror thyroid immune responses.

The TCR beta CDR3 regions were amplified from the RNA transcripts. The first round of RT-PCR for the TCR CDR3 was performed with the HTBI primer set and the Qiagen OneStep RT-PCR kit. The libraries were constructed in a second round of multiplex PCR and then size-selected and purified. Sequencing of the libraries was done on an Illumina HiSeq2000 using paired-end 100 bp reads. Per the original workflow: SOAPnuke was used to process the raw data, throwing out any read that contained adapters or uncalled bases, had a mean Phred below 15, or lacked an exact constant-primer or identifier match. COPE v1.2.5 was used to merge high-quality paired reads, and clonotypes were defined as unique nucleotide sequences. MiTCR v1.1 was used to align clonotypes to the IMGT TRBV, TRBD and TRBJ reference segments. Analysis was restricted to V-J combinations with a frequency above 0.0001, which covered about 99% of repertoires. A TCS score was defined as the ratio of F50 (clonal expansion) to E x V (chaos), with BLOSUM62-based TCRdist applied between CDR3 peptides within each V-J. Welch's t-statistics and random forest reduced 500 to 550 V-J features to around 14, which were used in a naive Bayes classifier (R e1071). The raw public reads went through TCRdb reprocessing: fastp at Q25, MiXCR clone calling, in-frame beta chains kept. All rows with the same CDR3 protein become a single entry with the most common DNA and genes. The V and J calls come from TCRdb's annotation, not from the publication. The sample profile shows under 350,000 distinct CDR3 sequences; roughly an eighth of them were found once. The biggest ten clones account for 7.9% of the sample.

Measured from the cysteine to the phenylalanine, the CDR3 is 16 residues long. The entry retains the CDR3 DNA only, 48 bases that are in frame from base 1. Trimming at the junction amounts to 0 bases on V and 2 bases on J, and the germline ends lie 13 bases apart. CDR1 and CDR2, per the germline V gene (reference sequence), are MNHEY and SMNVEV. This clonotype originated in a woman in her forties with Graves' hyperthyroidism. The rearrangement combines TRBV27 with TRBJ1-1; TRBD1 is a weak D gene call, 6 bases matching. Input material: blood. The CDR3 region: CASSLSGGGHNTEAFF. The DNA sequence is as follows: TGTGCCAGCAGTTTATCGGGCGGGGGGCATAACACTGAAGCTTTCTTT.